This TCR beta chain was recorded in a study of shared clonotypes between healthy human individuals. This clone has more than one count but fewer than ten. As yet, its antigen is unknown. Study-level results: Naive CD4 clonotypes overlapped across several donors at around 4.8%. Measured sharing among donors was expected to vary with sequencing depth.

Authors' processing steps: From ImmunoSEQ came sequences covering only the junction and carrying no quality scores, so filtering differed. Libraries were prepared by immunoSEQ multiplex PCR; TCRdb keeps only in-frame clonotypes and omits some of them. V and J calls and clone size are as listed in that table; D and trimming were resolved from the DNA. This table has 2 million to 3 million clones, 93% appearing once. Germline V gene lookup returns CDR1 SEHNR and CDR2 FQNEAQ (reference sequence). V was trimmed by 5 bases and J by 4 bases, leaving 8 bases between them. The CDR3 contains 12 residues. J is TRBJ1-2 and V is TRBV7-9; D is possibly TRBD1 (6 bases). Sequencing was performed on naive CD4+ T cells from PBMCs. The sample's subset: CD45RA+ positively selected. The origin of this receptor is a man between 18 and 35 years old in good health. Some clones in this sample may be carry-over from other donors' samples. This CDR3 reads CASSPDSYGYTF. DNA for the CDR3: TGTGCCAGCAGCCCGGACAGCTATGGCTACACCTTC. Combining the CDR3 with reference TRBV7-9 and TRBJ1-2 gives the whole variable domain DTGVSQNPRHKITKRGQNVTFRCDPISEHNRLYWYRQTLGQGPEFLTYFQNEAQLEKSRLLSDRFSAERPKGSFSTLEIQRTEQGDSAMYLCASSPDSYGYTFGSGTRLTVV.